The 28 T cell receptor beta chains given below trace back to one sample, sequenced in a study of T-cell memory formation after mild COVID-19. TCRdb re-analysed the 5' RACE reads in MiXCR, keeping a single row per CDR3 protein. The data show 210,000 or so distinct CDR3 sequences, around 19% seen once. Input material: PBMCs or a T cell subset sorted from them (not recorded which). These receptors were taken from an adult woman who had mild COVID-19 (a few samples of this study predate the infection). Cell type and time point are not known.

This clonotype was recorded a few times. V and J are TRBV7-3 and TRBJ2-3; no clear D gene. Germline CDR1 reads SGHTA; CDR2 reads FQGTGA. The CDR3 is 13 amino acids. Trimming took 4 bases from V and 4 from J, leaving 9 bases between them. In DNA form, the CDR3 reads TGTGCCAGCAGCTACTCAGTGGCAGATACGCAGTATTTT. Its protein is CASSYSVADTQYF.

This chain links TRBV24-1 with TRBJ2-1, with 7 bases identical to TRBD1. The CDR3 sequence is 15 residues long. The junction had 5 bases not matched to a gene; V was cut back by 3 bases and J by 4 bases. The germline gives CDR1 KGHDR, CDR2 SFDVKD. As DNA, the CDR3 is TGTGCCACCAGTGATCCCGGACAGGCTTACAATGAGCAGTTCTTC. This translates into CATSDPGQAYNEQFF.

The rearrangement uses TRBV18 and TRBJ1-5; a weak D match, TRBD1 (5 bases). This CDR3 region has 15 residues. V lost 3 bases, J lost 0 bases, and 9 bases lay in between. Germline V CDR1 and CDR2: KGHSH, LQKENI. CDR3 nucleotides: TGTGCCAGCTCACCGACAGCCATTAGCAATCAGCCCCAGCATTTT. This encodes CASSPTAISNQPQHF.

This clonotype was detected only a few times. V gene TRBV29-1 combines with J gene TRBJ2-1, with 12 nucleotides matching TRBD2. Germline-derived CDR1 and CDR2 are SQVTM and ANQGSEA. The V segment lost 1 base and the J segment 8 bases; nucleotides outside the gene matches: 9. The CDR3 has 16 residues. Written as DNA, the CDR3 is TGCAGCGTTGAAGGACTAGCGGGAGACCTTAGGGATGAGCAGTTCTTC. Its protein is CSVEGLAGDLRDEQFF.

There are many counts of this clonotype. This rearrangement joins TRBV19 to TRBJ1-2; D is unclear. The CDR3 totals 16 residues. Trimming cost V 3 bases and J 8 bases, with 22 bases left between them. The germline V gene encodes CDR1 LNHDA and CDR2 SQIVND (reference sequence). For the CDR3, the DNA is TGTGCCAGTAGTATCCGTCAAGGATCCGATACGTCCGGCTACACCTTC. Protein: CASSIRQGSDTSGYTF.

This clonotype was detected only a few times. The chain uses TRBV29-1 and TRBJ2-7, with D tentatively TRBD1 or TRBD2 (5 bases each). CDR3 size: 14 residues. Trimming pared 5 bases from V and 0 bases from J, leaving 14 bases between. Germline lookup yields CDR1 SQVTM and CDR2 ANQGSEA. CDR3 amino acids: CSVSGRLSSYEQYF. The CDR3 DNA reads TGCAGCGTTTCGGGACGGCTGAGCTCCTACGAGCAGTACTTC.

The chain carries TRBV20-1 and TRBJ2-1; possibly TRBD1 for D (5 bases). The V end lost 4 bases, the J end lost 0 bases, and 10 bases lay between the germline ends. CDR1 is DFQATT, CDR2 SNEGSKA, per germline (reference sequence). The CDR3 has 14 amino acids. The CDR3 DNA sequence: TGCAGTGCTACAGGGCTGAGCTCCTACAATGAGCAGTTCTTC. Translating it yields CSATGLSSYNEQFF.

The CDR3 sequence: CASSSYTGTGAEGQFF. The CDR3 DNA reads as TGTGCCAGCAGCTCGTACACCGGGACAGGGGCCGAGGGGCAGTTCTTC. This sequence joins TRBV7-9 and TRBJ2-1; TRBD1 agrees at 10 bases. The CDR3 totals 16 residues. V lost 4 bases and J lost 12; bases outside the gene matches: 15. Germline CDR1 is SEHNR and CDR2 is FQNEAQ (reference sequence). Full variable domain (missing parts from reference TRBV7-9 and TRBJ2-1): DTGVSQNPRHKITKRGQNVTFRCDPISEHNRLYWYRQTLGQGPEFLTYFQNEAQLEKSRLLSDRFSAERPKGSFSTLEIQRTEQGDSAMYLCASSSYTGTGAEGQFFGPGTRLTVL.

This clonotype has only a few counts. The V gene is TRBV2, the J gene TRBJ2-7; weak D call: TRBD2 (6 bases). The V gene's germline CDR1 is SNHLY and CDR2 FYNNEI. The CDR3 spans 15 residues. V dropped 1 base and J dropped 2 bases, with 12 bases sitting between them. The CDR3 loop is CASSEGAGSPYEQYF. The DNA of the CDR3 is TGTGCCAGCAGTGAAGGGGCGGGGTCACCCTACGAGCAGTACTTC.

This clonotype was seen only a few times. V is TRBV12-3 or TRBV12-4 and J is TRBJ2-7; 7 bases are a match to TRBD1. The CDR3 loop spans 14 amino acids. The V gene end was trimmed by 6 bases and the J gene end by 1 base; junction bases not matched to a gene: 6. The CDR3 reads CASRSGQSSYEQYF. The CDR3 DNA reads TGTGCCAGCAGGTCGGGACAGAGTTCCTACGAGCAGTACTTC.

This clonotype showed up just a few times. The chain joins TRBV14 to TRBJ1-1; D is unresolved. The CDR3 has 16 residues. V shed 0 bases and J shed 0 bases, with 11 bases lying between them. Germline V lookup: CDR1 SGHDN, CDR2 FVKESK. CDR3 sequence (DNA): TGTGCCAGCAGCCAAGATCGGGGTATCATGAACACTGAAGCTTTCTTT. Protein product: CASSQDRGIMNTEAFF. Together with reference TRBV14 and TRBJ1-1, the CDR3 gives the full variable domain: EAGVTQFPSHSVIEKGQTVTLRCDPISGHDNLYWYRRVMGKEIKFLLHFVKESKQDESGMPNNRFLAERTGGTYSTLKVQPAELEDSGVYFCASSQDRGIMNTEAFFGQGTRLTVV.

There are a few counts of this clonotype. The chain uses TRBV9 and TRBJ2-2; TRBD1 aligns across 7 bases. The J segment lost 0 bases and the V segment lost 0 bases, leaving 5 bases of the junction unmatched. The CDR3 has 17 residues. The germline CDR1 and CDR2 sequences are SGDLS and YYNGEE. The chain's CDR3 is CASSVGRDSPNTGELFF. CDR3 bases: TGTGCCAGCAGCGTAGGTCGGGACAGTCCGAACACCGGGGAGCTGTTTTTT.

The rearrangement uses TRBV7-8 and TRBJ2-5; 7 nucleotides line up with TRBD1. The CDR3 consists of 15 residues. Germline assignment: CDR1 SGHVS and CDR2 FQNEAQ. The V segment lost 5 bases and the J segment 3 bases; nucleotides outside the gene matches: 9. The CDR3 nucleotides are TGTGCCAGCAGCCCCGGGCGAGGGGGCGAAGAGACCCAGTACTTC. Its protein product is CASSPGRGGEETQYF.

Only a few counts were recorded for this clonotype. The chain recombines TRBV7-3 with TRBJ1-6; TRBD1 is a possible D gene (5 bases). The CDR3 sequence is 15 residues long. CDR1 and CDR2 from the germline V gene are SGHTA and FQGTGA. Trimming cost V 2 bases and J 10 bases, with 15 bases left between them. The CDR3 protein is CASSLFQGKGSPLHF. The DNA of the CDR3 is TGTGCCAGCAGCTTATTCCAGGGAAAAGGATCACCCCTCCACTTT.

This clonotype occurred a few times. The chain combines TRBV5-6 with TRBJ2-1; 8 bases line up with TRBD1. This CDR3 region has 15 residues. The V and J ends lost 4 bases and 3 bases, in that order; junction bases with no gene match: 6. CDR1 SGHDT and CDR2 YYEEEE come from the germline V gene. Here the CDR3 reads CASSPVGQGYNEQFF. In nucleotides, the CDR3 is TGTGCCAGCAGCCCGGTTGGACAGGGCTACAATGAGCAGTTCTTC.

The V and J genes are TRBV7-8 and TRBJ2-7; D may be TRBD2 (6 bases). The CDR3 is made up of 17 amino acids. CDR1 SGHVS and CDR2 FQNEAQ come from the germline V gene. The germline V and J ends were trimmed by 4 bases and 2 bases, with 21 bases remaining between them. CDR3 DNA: TGTGCCAGCAGCTCCCCGGTTGGCGCGGGGCTTCCCTACGAGCAGTACTTC. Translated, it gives CASSSPVGAGLPYEQYF. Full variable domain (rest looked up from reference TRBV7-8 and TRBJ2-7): GAGVSQSPRYKVAKRGQDVALRCDPISGHVSLFWYQQALGQGPEFLTYFQNEAQLDKSGLPSDRFFAERPEGSVSTLKIQRTQQEDSAVYLCASSSPVGAGLPYEQYFGPGTRLTVT.

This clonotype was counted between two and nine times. CDR3 residues: CASSEEGVNNQPQHF. The CDR3 DNA sequence: TGCGCCAGCAGCGAAGAAGGGGTGAACAATCAGCCCCAGCATTTT. The chain carries TRBV5-1 and TRBJ1-5; possibly TRBD1 for D (5 bases). Germline loops: CDR1 SGHRS, CDR2 YFSETQ. Trimming pared 4 bases from V and 3 bases from J, leaving 14 bases between. The CDR3 has 15 amino acids.

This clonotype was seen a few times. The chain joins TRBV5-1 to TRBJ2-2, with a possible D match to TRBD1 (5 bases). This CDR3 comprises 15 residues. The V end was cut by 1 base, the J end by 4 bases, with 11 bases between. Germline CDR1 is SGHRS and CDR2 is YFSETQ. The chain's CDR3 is CASSLFRVVTGELFF. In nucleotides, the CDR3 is TGCGCCAGCAGCTTGTTCAGGGTTGTCACCGGGGAGCTGTTTTTT.

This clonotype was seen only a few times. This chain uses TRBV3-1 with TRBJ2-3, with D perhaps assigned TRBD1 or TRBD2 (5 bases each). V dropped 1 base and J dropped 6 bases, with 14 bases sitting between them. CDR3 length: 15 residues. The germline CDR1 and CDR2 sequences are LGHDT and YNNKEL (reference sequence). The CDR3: CASSQGGASGDTQYF. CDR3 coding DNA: TGTGCCAGCAGCCAAGGGGGCGCGTCGGGGGATACGCAGTATTTT.

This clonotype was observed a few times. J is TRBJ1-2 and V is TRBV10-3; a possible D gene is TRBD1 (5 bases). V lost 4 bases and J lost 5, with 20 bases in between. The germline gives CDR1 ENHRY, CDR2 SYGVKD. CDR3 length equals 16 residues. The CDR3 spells CAISAKGTGGSYGYTF. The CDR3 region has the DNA TGTGCCATCAGTGCCAAGGGGACCGGTGGGTCGTATGGCTACACCTTC.

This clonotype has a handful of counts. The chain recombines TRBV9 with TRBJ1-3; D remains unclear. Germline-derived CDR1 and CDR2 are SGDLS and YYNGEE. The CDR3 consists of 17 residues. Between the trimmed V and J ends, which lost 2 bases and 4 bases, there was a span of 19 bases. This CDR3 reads CASSVVPGPAGGNTIYF. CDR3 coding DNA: TGTGCCAGCAGCGTGGTTCCAGGCCCCGCGGGAGGAAACACCATATATTTT.

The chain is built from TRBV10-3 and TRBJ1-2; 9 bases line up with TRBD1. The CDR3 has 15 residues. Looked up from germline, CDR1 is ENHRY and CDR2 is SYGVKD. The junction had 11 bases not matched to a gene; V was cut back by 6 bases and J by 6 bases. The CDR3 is CAIRSRTGVRDGYTF. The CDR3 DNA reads TGTGCCATCAGAAGCAGGACAGGGGTTAGGGATGGCTACACCTTC.

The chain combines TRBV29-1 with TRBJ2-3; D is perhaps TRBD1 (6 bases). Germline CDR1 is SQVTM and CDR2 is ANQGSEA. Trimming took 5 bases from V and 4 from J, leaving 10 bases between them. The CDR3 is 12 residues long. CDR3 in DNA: TGCAGCGTTTACAGGGTAGCAGATACGCAGTATTTT. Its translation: CSVYRVADTQYF.

The CDR3 loop is CASSLGTAIQETQYF. CDR3 nucleotide sequence: TGTGCCAGCAGTCTCGGGACAGCGATCCAAGAGACCCAGTACTTC. V and J are TRBV6-2 or TRBV6-3 and TRBJ2-5; 7 nucleotides align to TRBD1. This CDR3 is built from 15 residues. Germline CDR1 is MNHEY and CDR2 is SVGEGT. The trim removed 5 bases at V and 1 base at J, leaving 7 bases unmatched.

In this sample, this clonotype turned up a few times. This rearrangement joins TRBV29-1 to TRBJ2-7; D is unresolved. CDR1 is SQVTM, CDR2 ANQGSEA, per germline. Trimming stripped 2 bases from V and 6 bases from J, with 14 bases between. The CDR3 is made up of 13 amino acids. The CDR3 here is CSVESSLASEQYF. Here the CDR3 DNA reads TGCAGCGTTGAATCGTCCTTGGCTAGCGAGCAGTACTTC.

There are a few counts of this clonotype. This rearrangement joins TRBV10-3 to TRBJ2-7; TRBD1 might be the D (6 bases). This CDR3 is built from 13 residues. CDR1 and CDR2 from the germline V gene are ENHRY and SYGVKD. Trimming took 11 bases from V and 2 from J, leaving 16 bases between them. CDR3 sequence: CASRDTLTYEQYF. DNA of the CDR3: TGTGCCTCCCGGGACACCCTAACCTACGAGCAGTACTTC.

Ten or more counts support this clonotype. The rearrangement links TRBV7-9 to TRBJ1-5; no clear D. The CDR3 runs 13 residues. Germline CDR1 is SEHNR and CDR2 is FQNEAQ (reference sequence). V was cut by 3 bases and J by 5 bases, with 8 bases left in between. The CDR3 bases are TGTGCCAGCAGCTTGAAGTCCGATCAGCCCCAGCATTTT. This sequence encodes CASSLKSDQPQHF.

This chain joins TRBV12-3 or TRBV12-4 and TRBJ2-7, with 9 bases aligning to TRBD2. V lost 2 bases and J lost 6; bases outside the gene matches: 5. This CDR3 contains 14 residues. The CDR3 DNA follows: TGTGCCAGCAGTTTAAGCGGGGGGTCTCTCGAGCAGTACTTC. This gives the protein CASSLSGGSLEQYF.